This T cell receptor (beta chain) was sequenced during a study of blood T cell repertoires in COVID-19. Looking at the study overall: Donors in the United States, Italy and Spain gave samples during acute or convalescent COVID-19.

The CDR3 consists of 15 residues. The V and J ends lost 3 bases and 5 bases, in that order; junction bases with no gene match: 8. Germline CDR1 SGHRS, CDR2 YFSETQ. Per the original data handling: Amplified reference gene primers provided the basis for estimating nucleated cell counts. The data were produced by immunoSEQ multiplex PCR, yet TCRdb's version contains in-frame clones alone and is incomplete. V, J and clone size are taken as reported in that table, and D and trimming were inferred from the DNA itself. The sample comprises approximately 100,000 clones, about 82% of which are singletons, and roughly 6% rests with the top ten.

This sequence was found in a man older than 75 with COVID-19, enrolled during active disease. This chain links TRBV5-1 with TRBJ2-1; TRBD1 matches at 7 bases. Material: peripheral blood. The CDR3 loop reads CASSSSTGANNEQFF. Written as DNA, the CDR3 is TGCGCCAGCAGCTCGTCAACAGGGGCGAACAATGAGCAGTTCTTC. The full variable domain, with the rest looked up from reference TRBV5-1 and TRBJ2-1, is KAGVTQTPRYLIKTRGQQVTLSCSPISGHRSVSWYQQTPGQGLQFLFEYFSETQRNKGNFPGRFSGRQFSNSRSEMNVSTLELGDSALYLCASSSSTGANNEQFFGPGTRLTVL.